This T cell receptor (beta chain) was sequenced during a study of OX40 agonist ivuxolimab in advanced cancers. For the study at large: Dosing consisted of intravenous ivuxolimab at 0.01 to 10 mg/kg every 2 weeks.

Patients had blood sampled at baseline and again on cycle 4 day 1 and cycle 7 day 1. Germline V gene data show CDR1 as LNHDA and CDR2 as SQIVND (reference sequence). The CDR3 length is 16 residues. V dropped 3 bases and J dropped 2 bases, with 15 bases sitting between them. Repertoires were generated with immunoSEQ multiplex PCR, while TCRdb's copy carries only in-frame clones and drops some. The sample consists of tens of thousands of clones, 65% to 90% of them appearing once. The source was CD4+ or CD8+ T cells sorted from blood, collected in a trial of the OX40 agonist ivuxolimab. This clonotype was obtained from an adult with an advanced solid tumor such as melanoma, head and neck, liver or kidney cancer. The chain combines TRBV19 with TRBJ2-3; D gene ambiguous. The DNA of the CDR3 is TGTGCCAGTAGTATGATTAGAGGCCCCTCCACAGATACGCAGTATTTT. It codes for CASSMIRGPSTDTQYF. The whole variable domain, remainder taken from reference TRBV19 and TRBJ2-3, is DGGITQSPKYLFRKEGQNVTLSCEQNLNHDAMYWYRQDPGQGLRLIYYSQIVNDFQKGDIAEGYSVSREKKESFPLTVTSAQKNPTAFYLCASSMIRGPSTDTQYFGPGTRLTVL.